This T cell receptor (beta chain) was recorded in a study of blood T cells in healthy people across ages. The study drew donors from healthy Caucasian individuals in Russia aged roughly 6 to 90. Primed by a sample-barcoded 5' primer and a J-beta primer mix, a second PCR proceeded for about 6 to 12 cycles. TCRdb reprocessed the 5' RACE reads via MiXCR and lists one record per CDR3 protein. The sample has approximately 790,000 distinct CDR3 sequences; roughly 60% are singletons. The germline CDR1 and CDR2 sequences are SGHRS and YFSETQ. This CDR3 has 14 amino acids. This receptor was obtained from a man aged 25 to 40 in good health. Sequencing was performed on blood. This rearrangement joins TRBV5-1 to TRBJ2-5, with D unclear. Gene TRBJ2-7 matches the end of the DNA better, so the J call may be wrong. The CDR3 coding sequence is TGCGCCAGCAGCTTGAACGGGCCTACCTACGAGCAGTACTTC. Residues: CASSLNGPTYEQYF.